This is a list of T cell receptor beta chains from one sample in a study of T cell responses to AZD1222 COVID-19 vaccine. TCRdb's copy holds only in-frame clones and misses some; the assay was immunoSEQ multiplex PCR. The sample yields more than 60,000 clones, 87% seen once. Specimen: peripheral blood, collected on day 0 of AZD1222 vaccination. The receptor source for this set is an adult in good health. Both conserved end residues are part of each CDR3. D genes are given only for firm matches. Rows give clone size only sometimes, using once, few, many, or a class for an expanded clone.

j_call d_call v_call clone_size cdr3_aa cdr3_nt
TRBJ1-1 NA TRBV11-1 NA CASSFSAATEAFF TGTGCCAGCAGCTTTAGTGCCGCCACTGAAGCTTTCTTT
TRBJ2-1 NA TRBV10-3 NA CAISEAGISYNEQFF TGTGCCATCAGTGAGGCGGGAATTTCCTACAATGAGCAGTTCTTC
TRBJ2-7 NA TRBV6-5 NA CASIQFYEQYF TGTGCCAGCATACAGTTCTACGAGCAGTACTTC
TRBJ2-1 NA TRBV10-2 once CASSPRVGSYNEQFF TGCGCCAGCAGCCCCAGGGTCGGCTCCTACAATGAGCAGTTCTTC
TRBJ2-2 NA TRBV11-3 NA CASSLRRASANTGELFF TGTGCCAGCAGCTTACGTCGGGCTAGCGCGAACACCGGGGAGCTGTTTTTT
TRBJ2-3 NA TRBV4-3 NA CASSQGLADTQYF TGCGCCAGCAGCCAAGGTCTCGCAGATACGCAGTATTTT
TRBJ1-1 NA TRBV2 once CASSRLGNMNTEAFF TGTGCCAGCAGCCGCTTAGGCAACATGAACACTGAAGCTTTCTTT
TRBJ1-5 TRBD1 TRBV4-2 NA CASSQGGDSYSNQPQHF TGTGCCAGCAGCCAAGGAGGGGACAGTTATAGCAATCAGCCCCAGCATTTT
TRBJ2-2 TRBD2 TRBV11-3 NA CASGVLAGVGGELFF TGTGCCAGCGGGGTACTAGCGGGAGTGGGCGGGGAGCTGTTTTTT
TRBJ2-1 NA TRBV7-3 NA CASSFSPSDGYNEQFF TGTGCCAGCAGCTTTTCCCCCTCGGACGGTTACAATGAGCAGTTCTTC
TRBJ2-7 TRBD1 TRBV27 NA CASARGQGLFGEQYF TGTGCCAGCGCCAGAGGACAGGGGCTTTTTGGCGAGCAGTACTTC
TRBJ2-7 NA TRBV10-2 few CASSAAGTGGEQYF TGCGCCAGCAGTGCCGCCGGGACTGGCGGCGAGCAGTACTTC
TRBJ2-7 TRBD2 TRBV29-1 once CSVEGGGPSYEQYF TGCAGCGTTGAGGGCGGGGGGCCCTCCTACGAGCAGTACTTC
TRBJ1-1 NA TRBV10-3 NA CAIRGGPNTEAFF TGTGCCATCAGGGGGGGGCCGAACACTGAAGCTTTCTTT
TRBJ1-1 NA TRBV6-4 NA CASSISMNTEAFF TGTGCCAGCAGTATCTCGATGAACACTGAAGCTTTCTTT
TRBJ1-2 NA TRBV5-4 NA CASSAQETGRYGYTF TGTGCCAGCAGCGCCCAGGAGACAGGCAGATATGGCTACACCTTC
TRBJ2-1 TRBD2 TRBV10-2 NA CASSEAAGVSNEQFF TGCGCCAGCAGTGAGGCAGCGGGAGTAAGCAATGAGCAGTTCTTC
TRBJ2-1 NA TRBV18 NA CASSTMGNEQFF TGTGCCAGCTCAACCATGGGCAATGAGCAGTTCTTC
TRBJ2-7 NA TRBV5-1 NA CASSLIQGYEQYF TGCGCCAGCAGTCTAATACAGGGCTACGAGCAGTACTTC
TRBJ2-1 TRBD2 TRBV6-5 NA CASTPGLANNGQFF TGTGCCAGCACCCCGGGACTAGCGAACAATGGGCAGTTCTTC
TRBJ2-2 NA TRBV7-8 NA CASSLVSVNTGELFF TGTGCCAGCAGCTTAGTCTCAGTAAACACCGGGGAGCTGTTTTTT
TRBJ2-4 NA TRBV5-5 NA CASSLAGVTKNIQYF TGTGCCAGCAGCTTGGCCGGGGTGACCAAAAACATTCAGTACTTC
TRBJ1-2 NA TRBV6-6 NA CASKRENYGYTF TGTGCCAGCAAAAGGGAGAACTATGGCTACACCTTC
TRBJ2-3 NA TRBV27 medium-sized CASSLSRPDTQYF TGTGCCAGCAGTTTAAGTAGACCAGATACGCAGTATTTT
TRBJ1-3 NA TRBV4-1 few CASSQRGQNRLSGNTIYF TGCGCCAGCAGCCAAAGGGGTCAGAACAGGTTATCAGGAAACACCATATATTTT
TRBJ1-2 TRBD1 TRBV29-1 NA CSADRDGGYTF TGCAGCGCTGACAGGGATGGCGGCTACACCTTC
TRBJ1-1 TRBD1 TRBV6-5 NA CASSYNRGVAEAFF TGTGCCAGCAGTTACAACAGGGGGGTGGCTGAAGCTTTCTTT
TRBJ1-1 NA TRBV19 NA CASLGTINTEAFF TGTGCCAGCCTTGGGACAATTAACACTGAAGCTTTCTTT
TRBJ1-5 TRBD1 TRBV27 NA CASRTRQGPTQPQHF TGTGCCAGCAGGACCAGACAGGGACCCACACAGCCCCAGCATTTT
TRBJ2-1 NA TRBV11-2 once CASSLDPWFEQFF TGTGCCAGCAGCTTAGATCCGTGGTTTGAGCAGTTCTTC
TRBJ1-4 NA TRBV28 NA CASVAGYNEKLFF TGTGCCAGCGTCGCAGGGTATAATGAAAAACTGTTTTTT
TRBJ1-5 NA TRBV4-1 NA CASSQGLGGGNQPQHF TGCGCCAGCAGCCAAGGATTAGGGGGGGGCAATCAGCCCCAGCATTTT
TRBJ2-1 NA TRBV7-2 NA CASSKGRRGYNEQFF TGTGCCAGCAGCAAGGGGAGGAGGGGGTACAATGAGCAGTTCTTC
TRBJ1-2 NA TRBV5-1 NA CASSAEGGLRYGYTF TGCGCCAGCAGCGCGGAGGGGGGGCTCAGGTATGGCTACACCTTC
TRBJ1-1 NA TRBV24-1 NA CATSDPVWGFRTTEAFF TGTGCCACCAGTGATCCCGTGTGGGGGTTTCGGACCACTGAAGCTTTCTTT
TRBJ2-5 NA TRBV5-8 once CASSLGGGETQYF TGTGCCAGCAGCTTGGGAGGGGGAGAGACCCAGTACTTC
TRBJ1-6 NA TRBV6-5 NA CASKQGRDSPLHF TGTGCCAGCAAGCAAGGGAGGGATTCACCCCTCCACTTT
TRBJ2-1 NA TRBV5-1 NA CASSWQDSDNEQFF TGCGCCAGCAGCTGGCAGGACAGCGACAATGAGCAGTTCTTC
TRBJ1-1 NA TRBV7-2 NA CASSHLESEAFF TGTGCCAGCAGCCACCTTGAGTCTGAAGCTTTCTTT
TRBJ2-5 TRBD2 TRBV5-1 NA CASSATSGIETQYF TGCGCCAGCAGCGCCACTAGCGGGATTGAGACCCAGTACTTC
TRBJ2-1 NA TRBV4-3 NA CASSQGTGQFF TGCGCCAGCAGCCAAGGAACAGGGCAGTTCTTC
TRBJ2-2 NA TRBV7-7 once CASSIGSNTGELFF TGTGCCAGCAGCATCGGGTCGAACACCGGGGAGCTGTTTTTT
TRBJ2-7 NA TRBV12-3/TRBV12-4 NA CASSFAASYEQYF TGTGCCAGCAGTTTCGCCGCCTCCTACGAGCAGTACTTC
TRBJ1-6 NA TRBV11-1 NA CASSETIRPSDSPLHF TGTGCCAGCAGCGAGACTATCCGACCTTCTGATTCACCCCTCCACTTT
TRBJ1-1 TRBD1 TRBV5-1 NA CASSLAGTGGMNTEAFF TGCGCCAGCAGCTTGGCGGGGACAGGGGGTATGAACACTGAAGCTTTCTTT
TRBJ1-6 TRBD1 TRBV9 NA CASSVAGGQNNSPLHF TGTGCCAGCAGCGTAGCGGGGGGACAGAATAATTCACCCCTCCACTTT
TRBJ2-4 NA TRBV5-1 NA CASSLDRPDPQYF TGCGCCAGCAGCTTGGATCGCCCCGACCCTCAGTACTTC
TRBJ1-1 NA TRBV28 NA CASSIPTAQNTEAFF TGTGCCAGCAGTATTCCGACAGCCCAGAACACTGAAGCTTTCTTT
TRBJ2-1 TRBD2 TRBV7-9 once CASSDPGLENEQFF TGTGCCAGCAGCGACCCGGGACTAGAAAATGAGCAGTTCTTC
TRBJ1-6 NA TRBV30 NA CASSSGGMYNSPLHF TGTGCCTCTTCCAGTGGGGGCATGTATAATTCACCCCTCCACTTT
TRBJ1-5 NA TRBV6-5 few CAVRNQPQHF TGTGCAGTGAGGAATCAGCCCCAGCATTTT
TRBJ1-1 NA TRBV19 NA CASSIRGIAEAFF TGTGCCAGTAGTATCAGGGGAATAGCTGAAGCTTTCTTT
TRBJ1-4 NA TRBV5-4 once CASSSNGANAREKLFF TGTGCCAGCAGCTCGAACGGGGCCAACGCACGGGAGAAACTGTTTTTT
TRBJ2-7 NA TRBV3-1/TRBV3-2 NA CASSARGSYEQYF TGTGCCAGCAGCGCCAGAGGCTCCTACGAGCAGTACTTC
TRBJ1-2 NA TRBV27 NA CASSLSGQGYGYTF TGTGCCAGCAGTTTATCTGGGCAGGGCTATGGCTACACCTTC
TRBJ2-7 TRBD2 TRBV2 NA CASSEARYLLALYF TGTGCCAGCAGTGAAGCCCGATACTTACTAGCGTTGTACTTC
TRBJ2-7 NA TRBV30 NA CAWSVSRPGEQYF TGTGCCTGGAGTGTATCCCGACCGGGCGAGCAGTACTTC
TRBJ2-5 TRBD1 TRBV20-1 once CRGDRSQTQYF TGCAGGGGGGACAGGAGCCAGACCCAGTACTTC
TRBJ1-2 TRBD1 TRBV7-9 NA CASSLTGSGTGRSDGYTF TGTGCCAGCAGCTTAACGGGGTCCGGGACAGGGAGGAGTGATGGCTACACCTTC